This T cell receptor beta chain was captured by sequencing in a study of blood T cell repertoires in COVID-19. Methods used by the authors: Using reference gene primer amplification, nucleated cell counts were estimated. Measured with immunoSEQ multiplex PCR; TCRdb has only the in-frame clones, and not every one. From that table come the V and J calls and clone size; the DNA was used to work out D and trimming. The sample includes around 68,000 clones, 75% to 90% of them seen just once. Losses at the gene ends were 1 base for V and 6 bases for J; bases not matched to a gene: 8. Germline CDR1 reads GTSNPN; CDR2 reads SVGIG (reference sequence). CDR3 length: 14 amino acids.

What was sequenced was peripheral blood. The chain links TRBV30 to TRBJ1-1; TRBD1 matches 7 bases. This receptor was obtained from a human donor in a cohort sampled during active COVID-19. The CDR3 region has the DNA TGTGCCTGGAGTGGACAGGGCGGGGTGGCTGAAGCTTTCTTT. Protein product: CAWSGQGGVAEAFF.